This entry lists 4 T cell receptor beta chains sequenced from one sample in a study of blood T cell repertoires in COVID-19. Some clones are missing from TCRdb's copy, which holds only in-frame ones; the method was immunoSEQ multiplex PCR. Seen here are over 200,000 clones, about 89% observed once, and the top ten hold 1.2%. The sequencing sample was made of PBMCs or T cells enriched from blood (not recorded which). Receptors originate from a human donor in a cohort exposed to, infected with or recovered from COVID-19 (not recorded which). The donor label of this sample is uncertain.

The V and J genes are TRBV6-5 and TRBJ1-6, with 8 positions matching TRBD1. V lost 10 bases to trimming and J lost 7 bases; unmatched junction nucleotides: 12. The germline gives CDR1 MNHEY, CDR2 SVGAGI. The CDR3 is made up of 15 amino acids. The chain's CDR3 is CAIFLDRAGNSPLHF. The CDR3 region has the DNA TGTGCCATCTTCCTGGACAGGGCCGGGAATTCACCCCTCCACTTT.

This rearrangement joins TRBV25-1 to TRBJ1-1; D is perhaps TRBD1 (5 bases). V lost 4 bases and J 2 bases, leaving 11 bases between the germline ends. Germline V gene sequence: CDR1 MGHDK, CDR2 SYGVNS. The CDR3 contains 14 residues. The CDR3 sequence: CASSALDSNTEAFF. CDR3 bases: TGTGCCAGCAGTGCGTTAGACAGCAACACTGAAGCTTTCTTT.

This clone appeared a single time. The V and J genes are TRBV5-6 and TRBJ2-6; 10 bases map to TRBD1. Looked up from germline, CDR1 is SGHDT and CDR2 is YYEEEE. Losses at the gene ends were 6 bases for V and 3 bases for J; bases not matched to a gene: 12. The CDR3 contains 18 residues. The CDR3 bases are TGTGCCAGCACCCCCTGGGACAGGGGCGTAATTGGGGCCAACGTCCTGACTTTC. As protein: CASTPWDRGVIGANVLTF.

The chain couples TRBV7-2 to TRBJ2-1, with 8 bases lining up with TRBD1. This CDR3 spans 13 amino acids. With 2 bases clipped from V and 9 bases from J, the junction kept 3 bases outside the gene matches. Germline CDR1 SGHTA, CDR2 FQGNSA. DNA for the CDR3: TGTGCCAGCAGCTTACAGGGGGCGGGTGAGCAGTTCTTC. Translating it yields CASSLQGAGEQFF.